The rows below give T cell receptor beta chains drawn from one sample of a study of T cell repertoires in cytomegalovirus infection. TCRdb itself ran the reads through MiXCR, one entry per CDR3 protein. The sample lists roughly 640,000 distinct CDR3 sequences, 20% to 30% occurring once. The sample comprised CD8+ T cells from PBMCs. These TCRs come from a human donor in good health (CMV status not recorded). Some clones in this sample may be carry-over from other donors' samples. Each CDR3 is given with its conserved first and last residue. D genes are given only for firm matches. Clone size appears in some rows only: once, few, many, or a class for an expanded clone.

TRBD1,TRBJ2-3,TRBV7-8,many,TGTGCCATTTCGACAGGGGCCGCCACAGATACGCAGTATTTT,CAISTGAATDTQYF
-,TRBJ1-2,TRBV5-6,-,TGTGCCAGCAGCATGACAGAAGATGGCTACACCTTC,CASSMTEDGYTF
-,TRBJ2-7,TRBV7-2,many,TGTGCCAGCAGCTTAAGTGAGGATGGGACGGGGAATAACTACGAGCAGTACTTC,CASSLSEDGTGNNYEQYF
-,TRBJ2-5,TRBV9,-,TGTGCCAGCAGCGTAGCGGCGGAAGTCCGGGAGACCCAGTACTTC,CASSVAAEVRETQYF
-,TRBJ1-1,TRBV11-3,many,TGTGCCAGCAGCCAAGAGGGGACACGAGAAGCTTTCTTT,CASSQEGTREAFF
TRBD1,TRBJ2-7,TRBV7-6,few,TGTGCCAGCAGCTTAGATAAGGACAGGGTCTTCTACGAGCAGTACTTC,CASSLDKDRVFYEQYF
TRBD1,TRBJ2-2,TRBV7-6,few,TGTGCCAGCAGCTTATCCTGGGACAGGTCGAACACCGGGGAGCTGTTTTTT,CASSLSWDRSNTGELFF
-,TRBJ1-1,TRBV29-1,-,TGCAGCGTCGAAACGTCGACTGAAGCTTTCTTT,CSVETSTEAFF
-,TRBJ2-1,TRBV11-2,once,TGTGCCAGCAGCCCAAGGGGGTACAGGGACATCTCGGAACCTGGTATGGAGCAGTTCTTC,CASSPRGYRDISEPGMEQFF
TRBD2,TRBJ2-1,TRBV7-9,-,TGTGCCAGCAGCGGGACTAACAGCGGGGAAAATGAGCAGTTCTTC,CASSGTNSGENEQFF
-,TRBJ2-5,TRBV2,-,TGTGCCACTGGCCTCAGCGAGACCCAGTACTTC,CATGLSETQYF
-,TRBJ2-1,TRBV28,-,TGTGCCAGCAGAATCGGGACTTCTGCTTACAATGAGCAGTTCTTC,CASRIGTSAYNEQFF
-,TRBJ2-5,TRBV5-6,few,TGTGCCAGCAGCTCGGCGGGCGGGGAGACCCAGTACTTC,CASSSAGGETQYF
TRBD2,TRBJ2-1,TRBV27,few,TGTGCCAGCAGTGTTACGACTAGCGGGGGGGCAAATGAGCAGTTCTTC,CASSVTTSGGANEQFF
-,TRBJ2-1,TRBV4-3,few,TGCGCCAGCAGCCAAGATCGAGGGTTTGAGCAGTTCTTC,CASSQDRGFEQFF
-,TRBJ1-1,TRBV27,many,TGTGCCAGCAAAGAGCACCTCGGCCCTGAAGCTTTCTTT,CASKEHLGPEAFF
-,TRBJ2-7,TRBV7-3,-,TGTGCCAGCAGTGAGTATAACAATGAGCAGTACTTC,CASSEYNNEQYF
-,TRBJ1-2,TRBV6-2/TRBV6-3,-,TGTGCCAGCAGTACATCCGGGGCCTACTATGGCTACACCTTC,CASSTSGAYYGYTF
-,TRBJ1-2,TRBV2,-,TGTGCCAGCAGTGGCGCGGCCGGGCCCTATGGCTACACCTTC,CASSGAAGPYGYTF
-,TRBJ1-1,TRBV13,few,TGTGCCAGCAGGAAGGGGAAAGTCACTGAAGCTTTCTTT,CASRKGKVTEAFF
TRBD2,TRBJ2-7,TRBV29-1,many,TGCAGTGGAGTGGGGGGGGGAACCTACGAGCAGTACTTC,CSGVGGGTYEQYF
-,TRBJ2-6,TRBV6-2/TRBV6-3,-,TGTGCCAGCAGTTACCTGGAAGGGGCCAACGTCCTGACTTTC,CASSYLEGANVLTF
-,TRBJ2-7,TRBV7-9,few,TGTGCCAGCAGCTTAGTCCAGGGGTCAAACTACGAGCAGTACTTC,CASSLVQGSNYEQYF
TRBD1,TRBJ2-1,TRBV19,-,TGTGCCAGTACAGACAGGGGGCTGAATGAGCAGTTCTTC,CASTDRGLNEQFF
-,TRBJ1-4,TRBV7-9,many,TGTGCCAGCACGGATTGGGGTGGAAAACTGTTTTTT,CASTDWGGKLFF
-,TRBJ2-1,TRBV7-9,-,TGTGCCAGCAGCCCCAGGACAATCGATGAGCAGTTCTTC,CASSPRTIDEQFF
-,TRBJ2-1,TRBV29-1,-,TGCAGCGTTGGGAGGAGCTCCTACAATGAGCAGTTCTTC,CSVGRSSYNEQFF
TRBD1,TRBJ2-2,TRBV5-6,-,TGTGCCAGCAGCTTGATGACAGGGCCCGGGGAGCTGTTTTTT,CASSLMTGPGELFF
-,TRBJ1-5,TRBV28,-,TGTGCCAACAGCTTGGCAGGGGACGATCAGCCCCAGCATTTT,CANSLAGDDQPQHF
TRBD2,TRBJ2-1,TRBV20-1,-,TGCAGTGCTAGAGATCCTCGACTAGCGGGGGGTGTCAATGAGCAGTTCTTC,CSARDPRLAGGVNEQFF
-,TRBJ2-2,TRBV7-9,few,TGTGCCAGCAGCTTAGACGTGGTTGGCACCGGGGAGCTGTTTTTT,CASSLDVVGTGELFF
-,TRBJ2-1,TRBV6-2/TRBV6-3,many,TGTGCCAGCAGTTACGGGGCACCTTACAATGAGCAGTTCTTC,CASSYGAPYNEQFF
TRBD1,TRBJ1-2,TRBV28,-,TGTGCCAGCAGTTCGACAGGGGGGGAGTATGGCTACACCTTC,CASSSTGGEYGYTF
-,TRBJ1-1,TRBV10-3,-,TGTGCCAGGCGGGACTCCCCGAACACTGAAGCTTCCTTT,CARRDSPNTEASF
TRBD1,TRBJ1-5,TRBV4-1,-,TGCGCCAGCAGCCAGATAACAGGGGGTCAGCCCCAGCATTTT,CASSQITGGQPQHF
TRBD1,TRBJ1-1,TRBV7-9,many,TGTGCCAGCAGCCCAGGGGGAAGAACTGAAGCTTTCTTT,CASSPGGRTEAFF
TRBD1,TRBJ2-7,TRBV4-2,many,TGTGCCAGCAGCCAAGAGGGACAGATCTACGAGCAGTACTTC,CASSQEGQIYEQYF
-,TRBJ2-1,TRBV6-1,many,TGTGCCATGGCGAGGGGAATCCATGAGCAGTTCTTC,CAMARGIHEQFF
-,TRBJ2-7,TRBV12-3/TRBV12-4,few,TGTGCCAGCAGTTCCAGGGACGGCGATCCCTACGAGCAGTACTTC,CASSSRDGDPYEQYF
-,TRBJ1-4,TRBV7-6,many,TGTGCCAGCAGCTTTCGGGGAAATAATGAAAAACTGTTTTTT,CASSFRGNNEKLFF
TRBD1,TRBJ1-1,TRBV7-2,many,TGTGCCAGCAGGCCTAGGGGGCACTTAAACACTGAAGCTTTCTTT,CASRPRGHLNTEAFF
TRBD1,TRBJ2-1,TRBV27,-,TGTGCCAGCATGACAGGGGCCCCCTCTGAGCAGTTCTTC,CASMTGAPSEQFF
TRBD1,TRBJ2-7,TRBV9,-,TGTGCCAGCAGCGTAGGAAACAGGGGGTACGAGCAGTACTTC,CASSVGNRGYEQYF
TRBD1,TRBJ1-5,TRBV19,-,TGTGCCAGTAGTAGGACAGGGGGGACGTTGGAACCCCAGCATTTT,CASSRTGGTLEPQHF
-,TRBJ2-2,TRBV5-6,few,TGTGCCAGCAGCGGCGCCAGGTCCGGGGAGCTGTTTTTT,CASSGARSGELFF
-,TRBJ2-5,TRBV27,few,TGTGCCAGCAGTTTCGCACTCAGGGGTGAAAGCGGGACCCAGTACTTC,CASSFALRGESGTQYF
TRBD2,TRBJ2-3,TRBV20-1,once,TGCAGTGCTAGAGATGAGACTAGCGGGGGGCCCGGCACAGATACGCAGTATTTT,CSARDETSGGPGTDTQYF
TRBD1,TRBJ2-2,TRBV29-1,-,TGCAGCGTCCATACAGGGGATGCCGGGGAGCTGTTTTTT,CSVHTGDAGELFF
-,TRBJ1-5,TRBV27,-,TGTGCCAGCAGTTTTTCTGGAAGGGGCCAGCCCCAGCATTTT,CASSFSGRGQPQHF
TRBD2,TRBJ2-3,TRBV7-2,many,TGTGCCAGCAGCCCCGTGGTCCATAGCGGGGGGCGCACAGATACGCAGTATTTT,CASSPVVHSGGRTDTQYF
TRBD2,TRBJ2-1,TRBV6-6,-,TGTGCCAGCAGTTATCCCTACGGGGGGAGAGACAATGAGCAGTTCTTC,CASSYPYGGRDNEQFF
TRBD1,TRBJ1-2,TRBV27,-,TGTGCCATCAGTACGACAGGGCTAGGCTACACCTTC,CAISTTGLGYTF
TRBD2,TRBJ2-7,TRBV9,few,TGTGCCAGCAGCGCTGCCCCGGGGGACTACACCTACGAGCAGTACTTC,CASSAAPGDYTYEQYF